This T cell receptor beta chain derives from a study of T cells in Graves' hyperthyroidism and ophthalmopathy. Whole-study results and caveats: Classification by a 13 V-J model distinguished ophthalmopathy from stable hyperthyroidism.

Comments on this clonotype: What it binds is not known.

Germline V gene data show CDR1 as MNHEY and CDR2 as SVGEGT. Trimming stripped 0 bases from V and 0 bases from J, with 15 bases between. The CDR3 totals 17 residues. TCR beta CDR3 sequences were amplified from RNA transcripts. First-round RT-PCR with HTBI primers amplified the TCR CDR3 region. TCRdb re-derived calls from the multiplex PCR reads in MiXCR, one entry per CDR3 protein. The sample has around 500,000 distinct CDR3 sequences; about 14% are singletons. The receptor was derived from a woman aged 35 to 49 with Graves' hyperthyroidism. This chain links TRBV6-2 or TRBV6-3 with TRBJ2-7, with D possibly matching TRBD2 (5 bases). Material for sequencing was blood. CDR3 DNA sequence: TGTGCCAGCAGTTACTCTTTGGGCGGGCCCAGCTCCTACGAGCAGTACTTC. It yields the protein CASSYSLGGPSSYEQYF.